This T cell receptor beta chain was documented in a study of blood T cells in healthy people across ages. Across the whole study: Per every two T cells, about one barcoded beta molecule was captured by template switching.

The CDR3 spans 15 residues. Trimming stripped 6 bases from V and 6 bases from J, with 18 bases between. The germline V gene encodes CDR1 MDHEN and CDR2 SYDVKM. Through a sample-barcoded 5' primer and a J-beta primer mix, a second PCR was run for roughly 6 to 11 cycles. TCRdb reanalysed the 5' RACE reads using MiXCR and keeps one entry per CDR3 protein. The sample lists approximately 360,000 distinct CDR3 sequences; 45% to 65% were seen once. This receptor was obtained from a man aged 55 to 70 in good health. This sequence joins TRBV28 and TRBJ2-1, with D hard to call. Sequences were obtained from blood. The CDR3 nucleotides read TGTGCCAGCAGCTCCACTATACTTATCAGCAATGAGCAGTTCTTC. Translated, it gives CASSSTILISNEQFF.